This T cell receptor beta chain appears in the sequencing data of a study of response to subunit inactivated influenza vaccine. Notes on this clonotype: Its antigen is unknown. One junction end disagrees with the germline gene, perhaps due to a read error.

The CDR3 sequence is 15 residues long. Per the germline V gene, CDR1 is MDHEN and CDR2 is SYDVKM. Regarding the study as a whole: New T cells are recruited in small numbers by each seasonal influenza vaccination, according to the authors' suggestion.

TCRdb fed the RT-PCR reads into MiXCR, producing one record per CDR3 protein. The sample contains 400,000 to 650,000 distinct CDR3 sequences, less than 7.5% of which appear only once. The sequenced sample was PBMCs from blood, obtained around 2 years after vaccination. The rearrangement joins TRBV28 to TRBJ2-4; a possible D gene is TRBD1 (6 bases). The clonotype comes from a man between 50 and 75 years old who received an inactivated influenza vaccine. For the CDR3, the DNA is TGTACCAGCAGTCCCGACAGGAGAGCCAAAAACATTCAGTACTTC. Translated: CTSSPDRRAKNIQYF.